The sequence of this TCR beta chain was determined in a study of blood T cell repertoires in COVID-19. Here immunoSEQ multiplex PCR was the method, and the copy in TCRdb shows in-frame clones only, minus some. The table has 60,000 to 85,000 clones, 84% seen once. This CDR3 region has 16 residues. Germline V lookup: CDR1 KGHDR, CDR2 SFDVKD. Trimming pared 0 bases from V and 0 bases from J, leaving 9 bases between. What was sequenced was peripheral blood. V is TRBV24-1 and J is TRBJ2-3; D perhaps matches TRBD2 (6 bases). This clonotype was sampled from a man between 65 and 85 years old with acute or convalescent COVID-19. In DNA form, the CDR3 reads TGTGCCACCAGTGATTTGCGTGGAGGGAGCACAGATACGCAGTATTTT. The encoded protein is CATSDLRGGSTDTQYF.